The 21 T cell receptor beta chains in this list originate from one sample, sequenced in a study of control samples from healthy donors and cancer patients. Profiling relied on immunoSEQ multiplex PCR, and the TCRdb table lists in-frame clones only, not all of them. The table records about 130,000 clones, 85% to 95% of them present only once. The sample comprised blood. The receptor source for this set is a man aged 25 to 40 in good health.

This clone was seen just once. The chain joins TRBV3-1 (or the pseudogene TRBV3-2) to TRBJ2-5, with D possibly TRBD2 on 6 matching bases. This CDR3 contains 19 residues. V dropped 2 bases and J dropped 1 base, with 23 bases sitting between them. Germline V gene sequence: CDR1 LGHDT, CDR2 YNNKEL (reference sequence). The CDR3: CASSQIGPGHTSPQETQYF. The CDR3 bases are TGTGCCAGCAGCCAAATTGGGCCAGGGCATACTAGCCCCCAAGAGACCCAGTACTTC.

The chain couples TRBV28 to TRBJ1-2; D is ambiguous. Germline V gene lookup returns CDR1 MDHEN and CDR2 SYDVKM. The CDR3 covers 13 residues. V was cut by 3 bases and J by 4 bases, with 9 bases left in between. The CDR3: CASSFGRTYGYTF. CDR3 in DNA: TGTGCCAGCAGTTTCGGCAGGACCTATGGCTACACCTTC.

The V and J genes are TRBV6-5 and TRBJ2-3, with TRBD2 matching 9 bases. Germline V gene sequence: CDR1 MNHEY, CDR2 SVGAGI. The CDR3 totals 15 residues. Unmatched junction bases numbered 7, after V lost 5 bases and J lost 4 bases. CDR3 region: CASSSGRGGADTQYF. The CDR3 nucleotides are TGTGCCAGCAGTAGCGGGCGGGGGGGTGCAGATACGCAGTATTTT.

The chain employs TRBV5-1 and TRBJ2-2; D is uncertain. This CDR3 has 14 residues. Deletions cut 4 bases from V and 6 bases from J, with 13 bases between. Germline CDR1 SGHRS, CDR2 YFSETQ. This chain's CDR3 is CASSPDQSAGELFF. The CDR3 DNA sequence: TGCGCCAGCAGCCCGGACCAGTCCGCCGGGGAGCTGTTTTTT.

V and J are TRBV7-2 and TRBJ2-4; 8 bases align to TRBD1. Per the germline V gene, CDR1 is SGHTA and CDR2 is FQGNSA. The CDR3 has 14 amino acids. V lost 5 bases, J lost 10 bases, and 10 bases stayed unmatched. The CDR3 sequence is CASSLGQGIGIQYF. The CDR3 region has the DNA TGTGCCAGCAGCCTAGGACAGGGTATTGGTATTCAGTACTTC.

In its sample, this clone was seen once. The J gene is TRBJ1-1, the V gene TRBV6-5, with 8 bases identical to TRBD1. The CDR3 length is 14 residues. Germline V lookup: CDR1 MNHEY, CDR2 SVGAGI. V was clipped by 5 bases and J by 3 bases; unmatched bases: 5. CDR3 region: CASSKARGHTEAFF. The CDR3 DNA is TGTGCCAGCAGTAAGGCCAGGGGGCACACTGAAGCTTTCTTT.

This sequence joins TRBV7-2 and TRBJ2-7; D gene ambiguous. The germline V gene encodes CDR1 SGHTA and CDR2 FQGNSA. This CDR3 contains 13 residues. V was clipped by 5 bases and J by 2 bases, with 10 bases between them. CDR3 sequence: CASSHPGAYEQYF. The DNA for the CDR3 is TGTGCCAGCAGCCACCCTGGGGCCTACGAGCAGTACTTC.

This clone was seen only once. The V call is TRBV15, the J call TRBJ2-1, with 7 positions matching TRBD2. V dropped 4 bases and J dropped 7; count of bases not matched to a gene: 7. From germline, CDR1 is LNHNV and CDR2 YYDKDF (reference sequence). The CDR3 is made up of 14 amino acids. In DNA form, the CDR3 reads TGTGCCACCAGCATGTCTAGCGGCGGGAATGAGCAGTTCTTC. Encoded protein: CATSMSSGGNEQFF.

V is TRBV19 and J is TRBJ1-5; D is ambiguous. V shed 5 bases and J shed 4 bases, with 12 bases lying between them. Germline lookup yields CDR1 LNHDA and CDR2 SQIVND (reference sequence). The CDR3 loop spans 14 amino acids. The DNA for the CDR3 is TGTGCCAGTAGTCCTCGGACCGAAAATCAGCCCCAGCATTTT. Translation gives CASSPRTENQPQHF.

This CDR3 is CSARGVETQYF. CDR3 coding DNA: TGCAGTGCAAGGGGGGTAGAGACCCAGTACTTC. The rearrangement links TRBV20-1 to TRBJ2-5; D may correspond to TRBD1 or TRBD2 (6 bases each). The CDR3 is made up of 11 amino acids. Germline CDR1 DFQATT, CDR2 SNEGSKA (reference sequence). Trimming cost V 6 bases and J 4 bases, with 9 bases left between them.

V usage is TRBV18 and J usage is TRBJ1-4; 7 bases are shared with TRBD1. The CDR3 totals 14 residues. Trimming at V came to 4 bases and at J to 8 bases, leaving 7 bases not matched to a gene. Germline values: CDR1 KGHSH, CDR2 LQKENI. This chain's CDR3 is CASSLRQGEEKLFF. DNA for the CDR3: TGTGCCAGCTCACTGAGACAGGGTGAAGAAAAACTGTTTTTT.

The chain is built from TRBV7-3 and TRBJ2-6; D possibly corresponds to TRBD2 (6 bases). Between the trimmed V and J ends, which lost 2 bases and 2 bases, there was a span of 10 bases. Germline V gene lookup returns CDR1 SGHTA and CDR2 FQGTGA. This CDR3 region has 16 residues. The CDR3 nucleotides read TGTGCCAGCAGCTTAGAGCGGGTTGCTGGGGCCAACGTCCTGACTTTC. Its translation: CASSLERVAGANVLTF.

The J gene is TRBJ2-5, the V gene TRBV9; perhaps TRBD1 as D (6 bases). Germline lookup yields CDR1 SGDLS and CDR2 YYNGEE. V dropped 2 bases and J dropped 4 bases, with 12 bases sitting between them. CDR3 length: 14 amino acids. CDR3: CASSVSTGRETQYF. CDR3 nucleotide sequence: TGTGCCAGCAGCGTGAGTACAGGGCGAGAGACCCAGTACTTC.

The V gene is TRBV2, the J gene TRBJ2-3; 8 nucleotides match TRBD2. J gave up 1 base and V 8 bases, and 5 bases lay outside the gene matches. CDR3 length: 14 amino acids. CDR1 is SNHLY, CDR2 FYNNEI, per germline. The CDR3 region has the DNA TGTGCCAGCTTCCGGCGGGGGGGCACAGATACGCAGTATTTT. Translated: CASFRRGGTDTQYF.

CDR3 in DNA: TGTGCCAGTGGGGTGGCTAGCACAGATACGCAGTATTTT. Its protein is CASGVASTDTQYF. J is TRBJ2-3 and V is TRBV28, with D unresolved. Germline CDR1 is MDHEN and CDR2 is SYDVKM. Deletions cut 9 bases from V and 0 bases from J, with 10 bases between. The CDR3 has 13 residues.

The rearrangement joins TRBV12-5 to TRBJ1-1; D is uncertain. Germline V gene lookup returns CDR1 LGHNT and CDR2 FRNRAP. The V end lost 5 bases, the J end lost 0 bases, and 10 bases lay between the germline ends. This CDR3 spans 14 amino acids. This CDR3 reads CASGPIRMNTEAFF. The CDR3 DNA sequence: TGTGCTAGTGGTCCCATCCGCATGAACACTGAAGCTTTCTTT.

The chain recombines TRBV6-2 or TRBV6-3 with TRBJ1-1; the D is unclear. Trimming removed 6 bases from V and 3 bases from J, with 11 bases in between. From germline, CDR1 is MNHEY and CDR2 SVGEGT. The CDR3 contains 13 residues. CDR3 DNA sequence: TGTGCCAGCAGCCAGGACTCTTACACTGAAGCTTTCTTT. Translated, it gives CASSQDSYTEAFF.

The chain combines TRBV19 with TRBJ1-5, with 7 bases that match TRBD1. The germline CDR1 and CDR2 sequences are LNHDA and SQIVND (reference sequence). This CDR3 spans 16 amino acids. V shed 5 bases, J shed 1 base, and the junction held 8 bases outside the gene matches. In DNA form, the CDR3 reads TGTGCCAGTAGTCCCAACAGGGGTCGGAGCAATCAGCCCCAGCATTTT. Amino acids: CASSPNRGRSNQPQHF.

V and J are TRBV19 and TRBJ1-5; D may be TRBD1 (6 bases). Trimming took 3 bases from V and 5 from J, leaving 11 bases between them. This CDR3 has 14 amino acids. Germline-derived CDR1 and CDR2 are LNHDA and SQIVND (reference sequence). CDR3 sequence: CASSIRAGDQPQHF. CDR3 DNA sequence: TGTGCCAGTAGTATTCGGGCAGGGGATCAGCCCCAGCATTTT.

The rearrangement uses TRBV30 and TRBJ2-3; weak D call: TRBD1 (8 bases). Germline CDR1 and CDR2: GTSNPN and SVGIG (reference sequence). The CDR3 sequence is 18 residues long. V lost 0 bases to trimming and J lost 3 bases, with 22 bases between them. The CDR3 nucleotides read TGTGCCTGGAGTGTAAACAGTATAGGACAGGGAGGGACAGATACGCAGTATTTT. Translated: CAWSVNSIGQGGTDTQYF.

As DNA, the CDR3 is TGCGCCAGCAGCCATGCACGACAGGCCGGTGGTGAGCAGTACTTC. This gives the protein CASSHARQAGGEQYF. The chain couples TRBV4-1 to TRBJ2-7; tentative D call: TRBD1 (6 bases). Germline V gene lookup returns CDR1 MGHRA and CDR2 YSYEKL. Trimming removed 3 bases from V and 7 bases from J, with 19 bases in between. This CDR3 comprises 15 residues.